This T cell receptor (beta chain) was sequenced for a study of T cell clonotyping in hematopoietic cell transplantation. Study conclusions and caveats: No sorting was done, leaving CD4 and CD8 contributions mixed. Few recipient clonotypes overlapped donors; over 97% were de novo at given depth. Recipient TCR diversity dropped after transplant; expanded clonotypes rose from day 30 to 180. Higher Inverse Simpson Index values in graft donor and pretransplant recipient predicted broader posttransplant TCR diversity.

Comment on this clone: The antigen remains unidentified.

Generated by immunoSEQ multiplex PCR, the TCRdb table keeps only in-frame clones and is missing some. The profile shows roughly 5,000 clones, roughly four fifths of them singletons. V was trimmed by 0 bases and J by 0 bases, leaving 6 bases between them. The length of the CDR3 is 14 residues. CDR1 SGHAT and CDR2 FQNNGV come from the germline V gene. The material sequenced was peripheral blood mononuclear cells, taken 100 days after allogeneic stem cell transplant. The rearrangement links TRBV11-2 to TRBJ2-7; D is unresolved. This receptor was obtained from a male patient aged 60 to 75 who had an allogeneic stem cell transplant, so T cells may come from the graft donor. Some clones in this sample may be carry-over from other donors' samples. The DNA for the CDR3 is TGTGCCAGCAGCTTAGACCCCAGCTCCTACGAGCAGTACTTC. It translates to CASSLDPSSYEQYF.